The T cell receptor beta chain under discussion was sequenced for a study of shared clonotypes between healthy human individuals. Findings and limits, study-wide: On the whole, naive subsets had larger estimated richness than memory subsets had.

Note on this clone: Its cognate antigen is unknown. The same CDR3 also results from other DNA sequences found in this sample.

Original analysis: Without quality scores, immunoSEQ junctional reads could not be filtered like full-length reads. The method was immunoSEQ multiplex PCR; TCRdb's version includes in-frame clones alone and lacks a portion of them. For V, J and clone size, that table is used; D and trimming come from the DNA. Here the sample spans 2 million to 2.5 million clones, around 93% being singletons. The source is a man between 18 and 35 years old in good health. Some clones in this sample may be carry-over from other donors' samples. The sequencing sample was made of naive CD4+ T cells from PBMCs. Stated subset: CD45RA+ positively selected.

The CDR3 is CASSESGSSYNEQFF. The CDR3 bases are TGTGCCAGCAGTGAATCGGGGAGCTCCTACAATGAGCAGTTCTTC. The chain carries TRBV25-1 and TRBJ2-1; tentatively, D is TRBD2 (5 bases). V lost 1 base to trimming and J lost 0 bases, with 7 bases between them. This CDR3 has 15 residues. The V gene's germline CDR1 is MGHDK and CDR2 SYGVNS.